This T cell receptor (beta chain) was identified during a study of metastatic and nonmetastatic thyroid tumors. Study information: For malignant and benign thyroid patients, tumor or nodule tissue and blood were the sources whose repertoires were compared.

MiXCR reprocessed the PCR reads for TCRdb. The repertoire holds 8,500 to 13,000 clones, 28% seen once, with over 9.5% in the top ten. Broader study findings: Malignant tumors reportedly showed significantly higher TCR beta diversity than benign nodules in both blood and tumor.

Only a few counts were recorded for this clone. Its antigen is as yet unknown. All patients reached thyroid surgery having received no treatment beforehand. Sequencing was done on a sample of tumor tissue. The receptor comes from a male donor with papillary thyroid cancer or a benign thyroid nodule (not recorded which). Some clones in this sample may be carry-over from other donors' samples.

The DNA for the CDR3 is TGTGCCACCAGCAGAGATCTCCGTCAGGGGGCAGATACGCAGTATTTT. As protein: CATSRDLRQGADTQYF. J is TRBJ2-3 and V is TRBV15, with TRBD1 identical over 7 bases. Trimming removed 0 bases from V and 4 bases from J; junction bases left unmatched: 7. The germline CDR1 and CDR2 sequences are LNHNV and YYDKDF (reference sequence). The CDR3 covers 16 residues.